These T cell receptor beta chains were read from a single sample in a study of CD8+ T cells in alopecia areata. This table comes from immunoSEQ multiplex PCR, and its TCRdb copy is limited to in-frame clones, with some not included. This repertoire shows about 210,000 clones, about 50% found once; its top ten account for approximately 1.4%. Sequencing was performed on CD4+ T cells sorted from blood, taken at week 4, from a patient treated with tofacitinib. The source is a human donor with alopecia areata. The CDR3 runs from the conserved cysteine through the conserved F or W. A D gene is named only where the DNA matches it firmly. Only part of the rows carry a size: once, few, many, or a class if the clone is expanded.

>TRBV10-3|TRBJ2-5|NA|NA
TGTGCCATCAGTGAGCAGGAAGAGACCCAGTACTTC
CAISEQEETQYF
>TRBV23-1|TRBJ1-6|TRBD1|NA
TGCGCCAGCAGTCCGCCCGCGACAGGGGCGGCTCAGAGTAGTAATTCACCCCTCCACTTT
CASSPPATGAAQSSNSPLHF
>TRBV11-3|TRBJ1-2|TRBD1|NA
TGTGCCAGCAGCTTAGAGGGGAGACAGGGAAACTATGGCTACACCTTC
CASSLEGRQGNYGYTF
>TRBV29-1|TRBJ1-1|NA|NA
TGCAGCGTTGAAGTGGGACACCTGAACACTGAAGCTTTCTTT
CSVEVGHLNTEAFF
>TRBV30|TRBJ1-2|NA|NA
TGTGCCTGGAGTAATGGCAGGGATGGCTACACCTTC
CAWSNGRDGYTF
>TRBV20-1|TRBJ1-1|NA|NA
TGCAGTGCTAGGGGGAGCACTGAAGCTTTCTTT
CSARGSTEAFF
>TRBV29-1|TRBJ2-3|TRBD2|NA
TGCAGCGTTGGAGGTAGCGGGGGGGCGTGGATGCAGTATTTT
CSVGGSGGAWMQYF
>TRBV19|TRBJ2-2|NA|NA
TGTGCCAGTAGTACCGGGGGCACCTTTGGCACCGGGGAGCTGTTTTTT
CASSTGGTFGTGELFF
>TRBV30|TRBJ1-1|NA|NA
TGTGCCTGGAGGCAAGTCACTGAAGCTTTCTTT
CAWRQVTEAFF
>TRBV29-1|TRBJ2-3|TRBD1|NA
TGCAGCGTTAGGGGACAGGGCACAGATACGCAGTATTTT
CSVRGQGTDTQYF
>TRBV2|TRBJ2-5|NA|NA
TGTGCCAGCAGTGAAGAGACCCAGTACTTC
CASSEETQYF
>TRBV30|TRBJ1-1|NA|few
TGTGCCTGCCTGAGTCAGATGAACACTGAAGCTTTCTTT
CACLSQMNTEAFF
>TRBV5-1|TRBJ2-1|TRBD1|NA
TGCGCCAGAAGGACAGGGACCGACAATGAGCAGTTCTTC
CARRTGTDNEQFF
>TRBV2|TRBJ1-1|TRBD1|few
TGTGCCAGCATCTACGGACAGGGGAACACTGAAGCTTTCTTT
CASIYGQGNTEAFF
>TRBV15|TRBJ1-1|NA|NA
TGTGCCACCAGCAGAGATAAAATCACACACGCTTTCTTT
CATSRDKITHAFF
>TRBV11-2|TRBJ1-6|NA|few
TGTGCCAGCAGCTTCGCAGGGGAAAGGTCACCCCTCCACTTT
CASSFAGERSPLHF
>TRBV29-1|TRBJ1-1|NA|NA
TGCAGCGTCCACCGCGACAACATGAACACTGAAGCTTTCTTT
CSVHRDNMNTEAFF
>TRBV25-1|TRBJ1-5|NA|NA
TGTGCCAGCAGCGCTACCGGGACATTTCAGCCCCAGCATTTT
CASSATGTFQPQHF
>TRBV29-1|TRBJ1-1|NA|few
TGCAGCGTAGACCAGGGTTTGCGAACTGAAGCTTTCTTT
CSVDQGLRTEAFF
>TRBV10-3|TRBJ2-3|NA|NA
TGTGCCTCCTTTTCTGGCGTCCTTAGCACAGATACGCAGTATTTT
CASFSGVLSTDTQYF
>TRBV7-2|TRBJ1-1|NA|NA
TGTGCCAGCAGCTCATGGGGCACTGAAGCTTTCTTT
CASSSWGTEAFF
>TRBV7-6|TRBJ2-6|NA|NA
TGTGCCAGCAGCCGCAGTCCGATTAGCTCTGGGGCCAACGTCCTGACTTTC
CASSRSPISSGANVLTF
>TRBV29-1|TRBJ1-1|NA|NA
TGCAGCGTTACAAGACAGTGGATAAGGACTGAAGCTTTCTTT
CSVTRQWIRTEAFF
>TRBV29-1|TRBJ1-1|TRBD1|NA
TGCAGCGTTGGTGGACAGGGGGCACGTGAAACTGAAGCTTTCTTT
CSVGGQGARETEAFF
>TRBV10-3|TRBJ1-5|NA|few
TGTGCCATCGGCGTCAGCGACAATCAGCCCCAGCATTTT
CAIGVSDNQPQHF
>TRBV7-2|TRBJ1-1|NA|NA
TGTGCCAGCAGCTTAGGGGGGATCCTGAACACTGAAGCTTTCTTT
CASSLGGILNTEAFF
>TRBV7-2|TRBJ2-7|NA|NA
TGTGCCAGCAGCTTGTTCAGGGGTTACGAGCAGTACTTC
CASSLFRGYEQYF
>TRBV6-5|TRBJ1-2|NA|NA
TGTGCCAGCAGCACTGCCAGGGCCGGCTATGGCTACACCTTC
CASSTARAGYGYTF
>TRBV2|TRBJ1-4|TRBD1|NA
TGTGCCAGCATGGACAGGCCTAATGAAAAACTGTTTTTT
CASMDRPNEKLFF
>TRBV30|TRBJ2-2|NA|NA
TGTGCCTGGATTCTGGGCCTCACCGGGGAGCTGTTTTTT
CAWILGLTGELFF
>TRBV30|TRBJ1-2|TRBD1|NA
TGTGCCTGGAGTCTAATGGATGACAGGGGCCATAACTATGGCTACACCTTC
CAWSLMDDRGHNYGYTF
>TRBV7-6|TRBJ2-7|NA|NA
TGTGCCAGCAGCTCCAGATCAGGGACCCCCTCCGAGCAGTACTTC
CASSSRSGTPSEQYF
>TRBV7-2|TRBJ2-5|NA|NA
TGTGCCAGCAGCTTAGTAAACAGGGCGGTAGAGACCCAGTACTTC
CASSLVNRAVETQYF
>TRBV2|TRBJ1-2|NA|NA
TGTGCCAGCAGTGAAGCGGGGGGCTACACCTTC
CASSEAGGYTF
>TRBV6-1|TRBJ1-1|NA|NA
TGTGCCAGCACTCCCCGCCCTGGGTCAAACACTGAAGCTTTCTTT
CASTPRPGSNTEAFF
>TRBV18|TRBJ2-6|NA|many
TGTGCCAGCTCACCACCGGGTATCTCTGGGGCCAACGTCCTGACTTTC
CASSPPGISGANVLTF
>TRBV14|TRBJ1-1|NA|NA
TGTGCCAGCAGCCAAGTGAGGGGCCAGCAAGCTGAAGCTTTCTTT
CASSQVRGQQAEAFF
>TRBV4-3|TRBJ2-1|NA|NA
TGCGCCAGCAGCCAAGAAGTTTGGGCGGGGCTAAACAATGAGCAGTTCTTC
CASSQEVWAGLNNEQFF
>TRBV30|TRBJ1-1|NA|few
TGTGCCTGGAGTGTCGGTCTCACTGAAGCTTTCTTT
CAWSVGLTEAFF
>TRBV5-6|TRBJ1-2|NA|NA
TGTGCCAGCAGCTCCGCAACCGGAAGGGGCTACACCTTC
CASSSATGRGYTF
>TRBV9|TRBJ1-2|NA|NA
TGTGCCAGCAGCCCTCAGAGTGGGCCCTATGGCTACACCTTC
CASSPQSGPYGYTF
>TRBV5-1|TRBJ2-2|TRBD1|NA
TGCGCCAGCAGCTCCCCGACAGGGGTAGGCACCGGGGAGCTGTTTTTT
CASSSPTGVGTGELFF
>TRBV10-3|TRBJ1-5|NA|few
TGTGCCATCAGTGCAAGGGGACAGCCCCAGCATTTT
CAISARGQPQHF
>TRBV29-1|TRBJ2-4|NA|NA
TGCAGCGCTCTAGCCAAAAACATTCAGTACTTC
CSALAKNIQYF
>TRBV7-2|TRBJ2-3|TRBD2|NA
TGTGCCAGCAGCTTGACTAGGACTAGCGGGGGCCTCAGTACGCAGTATTTT
CASSLTRTSGGLSTQYF
>TRBV4-1|TRBJ1-4|TRBD1|NA
TGCGCCAGCAGCCCCGTACAGCACAGGGGGGGTGAAAAACTGTTTTTT
CASSPVQHRGGEKLFF
>TRBV18|TRBJ2-5|NA|NA
TGTGCCAGCTCACCGAATTACAGGGCTATACTCCAAGAGACCCAGTACTTC
CASSPNYRAILQETQYF
>TRBV29-1|TRBJ1-4|NA|NA
TGCAGCGTTGAAACACCAGGGCGGTCCCAACAAAAACTGTTTTTT
CSVETPGRSQQKLFF
>TRBV7-9|TRBJ2-7|NA|few
TGTGCCAGCAGCCGCAAACCCCTTGACGGCGAGGACGAGCAGTACTTC
CASSRKPLDGEDEQYF
>TRBV28|TRBJ2-5|NA|NA
TGTGCCAGTGGGACGGGGGTGGTGGAGACCCAGTACTTC
CASGTGVVETQYF
>TRBV7-2|TRBJ1-2|NA|NA
TGTGCCAGCAGCTATGGACAGTCTTCGACAGCGGGCTACACCTTC
CASSYGQSSTAGYTF
>TRBV5-1|TRBJ1-5|NA|once
TGCGCCAGCAGCTTGTATCCAGAGAATCAGCCCCAGCATTTT
CASSLYPENQPQHF